The 13 T cell receptor beta chains listed next were all sequenced from one sample in a study of blood T cells in healthy people across ages. A second PCR of about 6 to 12 cycles used a sample-barcoded 5' primer and a J-beta primer mix. TCRdb analysed the 5' RACE reads with MiXCR anew, one entry per CDR3 protein. The table includes 600,000 to 800,000 distinct CDR3 sequences, more than 20% detected once. Sequencing used blood. The receptors here all came from a man between 65 and 85 years old in good health.

J is TRBJ2-1 and V is TRBV9; 7 nucleotides align to TRBD2. The germline gives CDR1 SGDLS, CDR2 YYNGEE. V shed 4 bases, J shed 4 bases, and the junction held 8 bases outside the gene matches. The CDR3 is 15 amino acids. The CDR3 spells CASSSQLAGYNEQFF. The CDR3 coding sequence is TGTGCCAGCAGCTCGCAGTTAGCGGGTTACAATGAGCAGTTCTTC.

This chain uses TRBV20-1 with TRBJ2-1, with 13 bases fitting TRBD2. The germline gives CDR1 DFQATT, CDR2 SNEGSKA (reference sequence). Trimming at V came to 6 bases and at J to 10 bases, leaving 3 bases not matched to a gene. The CDR3 consists of 12 residues. The DNA for the CDR3 is TGCAGTGCCCCGACTAGCGGGAGGGAGCAGTTCTTC. It specifies CSAPTSGREQFF.

This chain uses TRBV6-1 with TRBJ2-7; perhaps TRBD1 as D (8 bases). Per germline, CDR1 MNHNS and CDR2 SASEGT. With 3 bases removed from V and 1 base from J, the gap between germline ends came to 19 bases. This CDR3 has 17 residues. The CDR3 loop reads CASSDPRGDRMSYEQYF. CDR3 sequence (DNA): TGTGCCAGCAGTGACCCTCGGGGGGACAGGATGTCCTACGAGCAGTACTTC.

This clonotype is a singleton in its sample. The chain uses TRBV14 and TRBJ2-7; TRBD1 matches 8 bases. The CDR3 covers 15 residues. V lost 5 bases to trimming and J lost 4 bases; unmatched junction nucleotides: 10. CDR1 and CDR2 from the germline V gene are SGHDN and FVKESK. The CDR3 is CASSSGQGGPYEQYF. For the CDR3, the DNA is TGTGCCAGCAGCTCAGGACAGGGAGGTCCTTACGAGCAGTACTTC.

Only a few counts were recorded for this clonotype. The chain carries TRBV4-2 and TRBJ1-2, with 8 bases matching TRBD1. Trimming cost V 4 bases and J 4 bases; bases outside gene matches: 11. The CDR3 runs to 16 residues. Germline V gives CDR1 LGHNA, CDR2 YNFKEQ. The CDR3 sequence is CASSPDRQGTAYGYTF. The CDR3 coding sequence is TGTGCCAGCAGCCCGGACAGACAGGGGACCGCCTATGGCTACACCTTC.

This chain connects TRBV5-1 to TRBJ1-2; 11 bases match TRBD1. CDR1 is SGHRS, CDR2 YFSETQ, per germline. The V segment lost 6 bases and the J segment 4 bases; nucleotides outside the gene matches: 11. The CDR3 runs 16 residues. This CDR3 reads CASKLDRGLLGYGYTF. As DNA, the CDR3 is TGCGCCAGCAAACTGGACAGGGGGCTTCTCGGCTATGGCTACACCTTC.

About this clonotype: At one boundary the junction diverges from the germline segment, which might be a read error. The V and J genes are TRBV5-1 and TRBJ2-5, with D unresolved. CDR1 and CDR2 (germline): SGHRS, YFSETQ. The CDR3 totals 15 residues. CDR3 in DNA: TGCGCCAGCAGCTTGGCCCTGGGCGGTAAAGACACCCAGTACTTC. This codes for CASSLALGGKDTQYF.

The chain carries TRBV3-1 and TRBJ1-1, with 7 positions matching TRBD1. V lost 0 bases to trimming and J lost 6 bases; unmatched junction nucleotides: 4. CDR1 LGHDT and CDR2 YNNKEL come from the germline V gene (reference sequence). The CDR3 contains 14 residues. CDR3 amino acids: CASSQDRTGPEAFF. The CDR3 nucleotides read TGTGCCAGCAGCCAAGACCGGACAGGCCCTGAAGCTTTCTTT.

This clonotype was counted only a few times. J is TRBJ2-1 and V is TRBV7-2; D is ambiguous. The CDR3 contains 15 residues. V shed 3 bases and J shed 0 bases, with 9 bases lying between them. Germline CDR1 SGHTA, CDR2 FQGNSA. The CDR3 region is CASSFSTSSYNEQFF. CDR3 nucleotides: TGTGCCAGCAGCTTTAGCACCAGCTCCTACAATGAGCAGTTCTTC.

This chain links TRBV5-6 with TRBJ2-5; D is uncertain. V was shortened by 3 bases and J by 5 bases, with 17 bases between the two germline ends. This CDR3 comprises 15 residues. Per germline, CDR1 SGHDT and CDR2 YYEEEE. CDR3 protein: CASSSESNRWETQYF. Here the CDR3 DNA reads TGTGCCAGCAGCTCCGAGTCAAACCGTTGGGAGACCCAGTACTTC.

This chain uses TRBV9 with TRBJ2-1, with D tentatively TRBD2 (6 bases). V was shortened by 4 bases and J by 4 bases, with 15 bases between the two germline ends. Germline V gene data show CDR1 as SGDLS and CDR2 as YYNGEE. The CDR3 spans 15 residues. The CDR3 sequence is CASSTSLAPYNEQFF. The CDR3 nucleotides read TGTGCCAGCAGCACATCGCTAGCGCCGTACAATGAGCAGTTCTTC.

The table lists this clonotype with a few counts. The rearrangement uses TRBV20-1 and TRBJ2-7, with TRBD1 as a possible D gene (5 bases). V dropped 0 bases and J dropped 6 bases, with 15 bases sitting between them. The CDR3 extends over 14 amino acids. CDR1 DFQATT and CDR2 SNEGSKA come from the germline V gene (reference sequence). CDR3 in amino acids: CSARDLGRVAEQYF. CDR3 nucleotide sequence: TGCAGTGCTAGAGATCTTGGCAGGGTAGCCGAGCAGTACTTC.

This chain links TRBV7-2 with TRBJ2-1; D may correspond to TRBD1 or TRBD2 (5 bases each). Germline V lookup: CDR1 SGHTA, CDR2 FQGNSA. V lost 5 bases and J lost 4, with 12 bases in between. The CDR3 is 14 residues long. The DNA for the CDR3 is TGTGCCAGCAGCCAACCGGGACCGTACAATGAGCAGTTCTTC. Protein: CASSQPGPYNEQFF.